A selection of T cell receptor beta chains follows, all from one sample in a study of shared clonotypes between healthy human individuals. Using immunoSEQ multiplex PCR, the repertoire was profiled, and TCRdb retains in-frame clones only, with some absent. The sample includes about 2.3 million clones, 85% to 95% seen only once; the top ten take about 0.36%. Sequencing was performed on naive CD4+ T cells from PBMCs. The receptor source for this set is a man aged 18-30 years in good health. Some clones in this sample may be carry-over from other donors' samples. Both conserved end residues are part of each CDR3. A D gene is named only where the DNA matches it firmly. Part of the rows lack a size; the others show once, few, many or a class for expanded clones.

cdr3_aa	cdr3_nt	d_call	cdr3_length	v_call	j_call	clone_size
CASGGSTDTQYF	TGTGCCAGCGGGGGCAGCACAGATACGCAGTATTTT	-	12	TRBV28	TRBJ2-3	-
CASSLAGGRSYNEQFF	TGTGCCAGCAGCCTAGCGGGAGGGAGATCTTACAATGAGCAGTTCTTC	TRBD2	16	TRBV7-9	TRBJ2-1	-
CASSRGLAGVTDTQYF	TGTGCCAGCAGCCGTGGACTAGCGGGAGTGACAGATACGCAGTATTTT	TRBD2	16	TRBV7-3	TRBJ2-3	-
CASSLVGQQSIYGYTF	TGCGCCAGCAGCTTGGTGGGACAGCAGTCAATCTATGGCTACACCTTC	TRBD1	16	TRBV5-1	TRBJ1-2	once
CAWSVGASGSQETQYF	TGTGCCTGGAGTGTGGGGGCTAGCGGGAGCCAAGAGACCCAGTACTTC	TRBD2	16	TRBV30	TRBJ2-5	-
CASSQWLQPEDTQYF	TGTGCCAGCAGCCAATGGCTACAGCCCGAAGATACGCAGTATTTT	-	15	TRBV11-2	TRBJ2-3	-
CASKARGDEQYF	TGTGCCAGCAAGGCCAGGGGGGACGAGCAGTACTTC	-	12	TRBV2	TRBJ2-7	-
CASSLGRGRDSYNEQFF	TGTGCCAGCAGCTTGGGCCGAGGGAGGGACTCCTACAATGAGCAGTTCTTC	TRBD2	17	TRBV5-4	TRBJ2-1	-
CASSLSGTGVTNEQFF	TGTGCCAGCAGTTTATCCGGGACAGGAGTTACGAATGAGCAGTTCTTC	TRBD1	16	TRBV28	TRBJ2-1	once
CAIASEPYNEQFF	TGTGCCATCGCTAGCGAACCCTACAATGAGCAGTTCTTC	-	13	TRBV10-3	TRBJ2-1	-
CASRSGRAADTQYF	TGTGCCAGTCGGAGCGGGAGGGCCGCAGATACGCAGTATTTT	TRBD2	14	TRBV27	TRBJ2-3	-
CASSPSRAGNEQYF	TGTGCCAGCAGCCCTTCGAGGGCTGGAAACGAGCAGTACTTC	-	14	TRBV7-2	TRBJ2-7	-
CASGLADTQYF	TGTGCTAGTGGTTTGGCAGATACGCAGTATTTT	-	11	TRBV12-5	TRBJ2-3	-
CASRRLRLDDTDTQYF	TGTGCCAGCAGACGACTGCGACTAGACGACACAGATACGCAGTATTTT	-	16	TRBV11-2	TRBJ2-3	-
CASRTRGASTDTQYF	TGTGCCAGCAGAACGAGGGGCGCTAGCACAGATACGCAGTATTTT	-	15	TRBV6-5	TRBJ2-3	-
CASSEAGPLREKLFF	TGTGCCAGCAGTGAAGCCGGCCCGTTGCGCGAAAAACTGTTTTTT	-	15	TRBV6-1	TRBJ1-4	-
CASSDFGDGPQHF	TGTGCCAGCAGTGATTTCGGGGACGGGCCCCAGCATTTT	-	13	TRBV6-1	TRBJ1-5	once
CAISDPQRYNEKLFF	TGTGCCATCAGTGACCCCCAGCGTTATAATGAAAAACTGTTTTTT	-	15	TRBV10-3	TRBJ1-4	once
CASSLMTSTGETQYF	TGTGCCAGCAGCTTAATGACCTCCACCGGAGAGACCCAGTACTTC	-	15	TRBV7-9	TRBJ2-5	-
CASSWGDTTNTEAFF	TGCGCCAGCAGCTGGGGGGACACTACGAACACTGAAGCTTTCTTT	-	15	TRBV5-1	TRBJ1-1	once
CSARRGNEQFF	TGCAGTGCTAGGCGGGGCAATGAGCAGTTCTTC	-	11	TRBV20-1	TRBJ2-1	-
CASSFYRTGKSYEQYF	TGTGCCAGCAGTTTTTATCGGACAGGGAAATCCTACGAGCAGTACTTC	TRBD1	16	TRBV28	TRBJ2-7	-
CASRGEGNTEAFF	TGTGCCAGCAGAGGTGAGGGGAACACTGAAGCTTTCTTT	-	13	TRBV4-2	TRBJ1-1	few
CSVGGPTRAYEQYF	TGCAGCGTGGGTGGCCCTACACGGGCCTACGAGCAGTACTTC	-	14	TRBV29-1	TRBJ2-7	-
CASKDPGYTEAFF	TGTGCCAGCAAAGACCCGGGTTACACTGAAGCTTTCTTT	-	13	TRBV6-5	TRBJ1-1	-
CASSLRPTAYYNSPLHF	TGTGCCAGCAGCTTGAGACCGACTGCCTACTATAATTCACCCCTCCACTTT	-	17	TRBV5-6	TRBJ1-6	-
CASKAGAAYEQYF	TGTGCCAGCAAGGCAGGGGCAGCCTACGAGCAGTACTTC	-	13	TRBV6-1	TRBJ2-7	-
CASSEAGGYYFYTF	TGTGCCAGCAGTGAGGCCGGGGGCTACTATTTTTACACCTTC	-	14	TRBV6-1	TRBJ1-2	-
CASSADKVRGLQYF	TGCGCCAGCAGTGCAGATAAGGTCAGGGGACTACAGTACTTC	-	14	TRBV10-1	TRBJ2-7	-
CASRMTAPLNTEAFF	TGTGCCAGTAGAATGACAGCTCCCTTGAACACTGAAGCTTTCTTT	-	15	TRBV19	TRBJ1-1	-
CASSFGTSGYEQYF	TGTGCCAGCAGCTTCGGGACTAGCGGCTACGAGCAGTACTTC	TRBD2	14	TRBV4-2	TRBJ2-7	-
CAWSGRAYGYTF	TGTGCCTGGAGTGGGAGAGCCTATGGCTACACCTTC	-	12	TRBV30	TRBJ1-2	-
CASSQEHSSYEQYF	TGCGCCAGCAGCCAAGAACACAGCTCCTACGAGCAGTACTTC	-	14	TRBV4-3	TRBJ2-7	once
CASSETGSSGNTIYF	TGTGCCAGCAGCGAAACGGGAAGCTCTGGAAACACCATATATTTT	-	15	TRBV28	TRBJ1-3	-
CASIRSSGRVGTQYF	TGTGCCAGCATCCGTAGTTCGGGCCGCGTGGGGACCCAGTACTTC	-	15	TRBV6-5	TRBJ2-5	-
CASSLDMARNEQFF	TGCGCCAGCAGCTTGGATATGGCTAGGAATGAGCAGTTCTTC	-	14	TRBV5-1	TRBJ2-1	-
CASSEPTSGIKEQYF	TGTGCCAGCAGTGAACCGACTAGCGGGATTAAAGAGCAGTACTTC	TRBD2	15	TRBV6-1	TRBJ2-7	-
CASSLVPSGSEQYF	TGCGCCAGCAGCTTGGTCCCTAGCGGGAGCGAGCAGTACTTC	TRBD2	14	TRBV5-1	TRBJ2-7	-
CASSSKAYQPQHF	TGTGCCAGCAGTTCAAAAGCCTATCAGCCCCAGCATTTT	-	13	TRBV6-5	TRBJ1-5	-
CAWSVGARYEQYF	TGTGCCTGGAGTGTAGGGGCTCGCTACGAGCAGTACTTC	-	13	TRBV30	TRBJ2-7	-
CASSLGQGNEKLFF	TGTGCCAGCAGCTTAGGGCAGGGAAATGAAAAACTGTTTTTT	-	14	TRBV7-9	TRBJ1-4	-
CASSIRTLDGYTF	TGTGCCAGCAGTATCCGGACCCTGGATGGCTACACCTTC	-	13	TRBV28	TRBJ1-2	-
CASSVYQPGQGYEQYF	TGTGCCAGCAGCGTTTACCAGCCGGGACAGGGCTACGAGCAGTACTTC	TRBD1	16	TRBV2	TRBJ2-7	-
CASSYTSGEPQYF	TGTGCCAGCAGCTATACTAGCGGGGAGCCGCAGTATTTT	TRBD2	13	TRBV11-2	TRBJ2-3	-
CATYLRQPNTGELFF	TGTGCCACTTACCTCCGGCAGCCGAACACCGGGGAGCTGTTTTTT	-	15	TRBV7-9	TRBJ2-2	-
CASSRTGTENYGYTF	TGTGCCAGCTCACGTACCGGGACGGAGAACTATGGCTACACCTTC	-	15	TRBV18	TRBJ1-2	once
CASSRTGDTGELFF	TGCGCCAGCAGCCGGACAGGGGACACCGGGGAGCTGTTTTTT	TRBD1	14	TRBV4-3	TRBJ2-2	-
CATSLGLTYGYTF	TGTGCCACCAGCCTGGGACTGACCTATGGCTACACCTTC	-	13	TRBV15	TRBJ1-2	-
CASSEAGTSPRNEQYF	TGTGCCAGCAGTGAAGCAGGGACTAGCCCACGGAACGAGCAGTACTTC	TRBD2	16	TRBV2	TRBJ2-7	-
CASRRLAGDGGEQFF	TGTGCCAGCAGGAGACTGGCGGGAGACGGTGGTGAGCAGTTCTTC	TRBD2	15	TRBV28	TRBJ2-1	-
CAWTLDRGLYEQYF	TGTGCCTGGACCTTGGACAGGGGGCTCTACGAGCAGTACTTC	TRBD1	14	TRBV30	TRBJ2-7	-
CASRMGPGGNTEAFF	TGTGCCAGCAGAATGGGCCCAGGGGGGAACACTGAAGCTTTCTTT	TRBD1	15	TRBV28	TRBJ1-1	-
CASSYGQETQYF	TGTGCCAGCAGTTACGGGCAAGAGACCCAGTACTTC	-	12	TRBV28	TRBJ2-5	-
CTSSQRWQGNYEQYF	TGCACCAGCAGCCAGCGGTGGCAGGGAAATTACGAGCAGTACTTC	-	15	TRBV1	TRBJ2-7	once
CAISEERVGAGKYGYTF	TGTGCCATCAGTGAGGAAAGGGTCGGAGCAGGAAAGTATGGCTACACCTTC	-	17	TRBV10-3	TRBJ1-2	-
CASSLAGNYGYTF	TGCGCCAGCAGCTTGGCCGGTAACTATGGCTACACCTTC	-	13	TRBV5-1	TRBJ1-2	-
CASGTAASYNEQFF	TGTGCCAGCGGTACGGCGGCCTCCTACAATGAGCAGTTCTTC	-	14	TRBV7-9	TRBJ2-1	-
CASSYSRTGSTDTQYF	TGTGCCAGCAGTTACTCCAGGACAGGGTCCACAGATACGCAGTATTTT	TRBD1	16	TRBV6-5	TRBJ2-3	-